Listed below are T cell receptor beta chains from one sample, sequenced in a study of T cell responses to AZD1222 COVID-19 vaccine. Sequenced by immunoSEQ multiplex PCR; TCRdb stores in-frame clones only, minus some. This table has some 140,000 clones, roughly 90% appearing once. Sequenced material: peripheral blood, taken on day 0 of AZD1222 vaccination. These receptors originate from an adult in good health. Each CDR3 is given with its conserved first and last residue. A D gene is named only where the DNA matches it firmly.

j_gene | d_gene | v_gene | CDR3nt | CDR3aa
TRBJ1-2 | TRBD1 | TRBV7-9 | TGTGCCAGCAGCTCCGATCTAGGACAGGGGGGCTACACCTTC | CASSSDLGQGGYTF
TRBJ2-1 | . | TRBV15 | TGTGCCACCAGCATAAACCGGGGTAATGAGCAGTTCTTC | CATSINRGNEQFF
TRBJ1-2 | . | TRBV5-4 | TGTGCCAGCAGCTTGCGGGGCCGGGGCTACACCTTC | CASSLRGRGYTF
TRBJ2-7 | . | TRBV6-5 | TGTGCCAGCAGTTACAAGGCCTACGAGCAGTACTTC | CASSYKAYEQYF
TRBJ1-2 | . | TRBV28 | TGTGCCAGCAGATCCCTGGGGTCAGGCTACACCTTC | CASRSLGSGYTF
TRBJ1-5 | . | TRBV28 | TGTGCCAGCAATGCCTACAGGGTTAGCAATCAGCCCCAGCATTTT | CASNAYRVSNQPQHF
TRBJ1-3 | . | TRBV11-1 | TGTGCCAGCACATTAGGCGGACGAGACACCATATATTTT | CASTLGGRDTIYF
TRBJ1-1 | . | TRBV18 | TGTGCCAGCTCACCTCCCCTTGGCACTGAAGCTTTCTTT | CASSPPLGTEAFF
TRBJ1-4 | . | TRBV7-9 | TGTGCCAGCAGCCCTCCTGCCCCATTACTTTCGGGCGGGAGTGAAAAACTGTTTTTT | CASSPPAPLLSGGSEKLFF
TRBJ2-7 | TRBD1 | TRBV6-5 | TGTGCCAGCAGAACGGGACAGGGAATCTACGAGCAGTACTTC | CASRTGQGIYEQYF
TRBJ1-2 | . | TRBV4-3 | TGCGCCAGCAGCCAAGATCGGGGAGGGACTCTCTATGGCTACACCTTC | CASSQDRGGTLYGYTF
TRBJ1-5 | . | TRBV10-3 | TGTGCCATCAGTGGTTCTCAGGGAGGCAATCAGCCCCAGCATTTT | CAISGSQGGNQPQHF
TRBJ2-7 | . | TRBV28 | TGTGCCAGCAGCCGTGAGGGGGGTTCCTACGAGCAGTACTTC | CASSREGGSYEQYF